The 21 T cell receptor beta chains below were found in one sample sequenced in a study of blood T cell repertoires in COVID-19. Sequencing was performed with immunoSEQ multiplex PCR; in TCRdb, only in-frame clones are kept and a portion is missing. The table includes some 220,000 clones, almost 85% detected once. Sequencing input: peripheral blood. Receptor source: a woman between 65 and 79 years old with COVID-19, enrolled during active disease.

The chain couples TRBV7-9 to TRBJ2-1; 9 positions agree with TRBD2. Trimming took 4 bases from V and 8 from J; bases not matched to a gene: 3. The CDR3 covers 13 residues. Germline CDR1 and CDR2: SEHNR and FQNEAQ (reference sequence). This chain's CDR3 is CASSSTSGHEQFF. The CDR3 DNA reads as TGTGCCAGCAGCTCTACTAGCGGGCATGAGCAGTTCTTC.

This CDR3 reads CASSPGDRANGYTF. The CDR3 DNA is TGTGCCAGCAGCCCAGGAGACAGGGCAAATGGCTACACCTTC. The chain is built from TRBV4-2 and TRBJ1-2; 7 nucleotides agree with TRBD1. Germline V gene sequence: CDR1 LGHNA, CDR2 YNFKEQ. This CDR3 has 14 amino acids. Trimming removed 4 bases from V and 6 bases from J; junction bases left unmatched: 8.

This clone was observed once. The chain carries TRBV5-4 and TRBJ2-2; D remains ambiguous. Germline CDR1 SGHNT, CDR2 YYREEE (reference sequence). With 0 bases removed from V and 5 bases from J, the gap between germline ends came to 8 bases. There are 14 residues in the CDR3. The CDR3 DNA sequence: TGTGCCAGCAGCTTGGAAGCTTGGACCGGGGAGCTGTTTTTT. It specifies CASSLEAWTGELFF.

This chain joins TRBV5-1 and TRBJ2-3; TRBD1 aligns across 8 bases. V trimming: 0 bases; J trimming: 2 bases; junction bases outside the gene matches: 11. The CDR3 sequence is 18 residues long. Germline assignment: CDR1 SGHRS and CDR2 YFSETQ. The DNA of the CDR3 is TGCGCCAGCAGCTTGGATGGTCCGGGACAGGATAACACAGATACGCAGTATTTT. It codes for CASSLDGPGQDNTDTQYF.

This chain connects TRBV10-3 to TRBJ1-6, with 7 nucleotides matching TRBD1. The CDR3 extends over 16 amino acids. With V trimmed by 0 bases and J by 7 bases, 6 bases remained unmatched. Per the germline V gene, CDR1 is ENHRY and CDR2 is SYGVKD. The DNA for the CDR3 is TGTGCCATCAGTGAGTCGCAGCAGGGGGTGAATTCACCCCTCCACTTT. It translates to CAISESQQGVNSPLHF.

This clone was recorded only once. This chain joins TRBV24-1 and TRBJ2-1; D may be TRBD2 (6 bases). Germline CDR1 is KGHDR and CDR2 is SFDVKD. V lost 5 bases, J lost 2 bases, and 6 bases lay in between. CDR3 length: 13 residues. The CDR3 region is CATSGGAYNEQFF. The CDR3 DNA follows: TGTGCCACCAGTGGGGGGGCCTACAATGAGCAGTTCTTC.

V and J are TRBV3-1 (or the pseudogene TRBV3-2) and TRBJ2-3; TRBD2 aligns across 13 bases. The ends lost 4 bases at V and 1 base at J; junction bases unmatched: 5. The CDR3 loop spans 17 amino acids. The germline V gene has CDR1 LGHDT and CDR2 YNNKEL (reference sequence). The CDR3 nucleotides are TGTGCCAGCAGCCGGGCCGGGACTAGCGGGGGCACAGATACGCAGTATTTT. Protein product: CASSRAGTSGGTDTQYF.

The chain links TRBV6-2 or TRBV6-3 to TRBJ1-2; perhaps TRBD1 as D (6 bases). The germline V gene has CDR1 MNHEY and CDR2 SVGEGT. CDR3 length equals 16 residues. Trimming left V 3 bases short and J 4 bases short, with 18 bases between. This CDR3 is CASSYYGGPPSYGYTF. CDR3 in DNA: TGTGCCAGCAGTTATTACGGGGGGCCTCCGAGCTATGGCTACACCTTC.

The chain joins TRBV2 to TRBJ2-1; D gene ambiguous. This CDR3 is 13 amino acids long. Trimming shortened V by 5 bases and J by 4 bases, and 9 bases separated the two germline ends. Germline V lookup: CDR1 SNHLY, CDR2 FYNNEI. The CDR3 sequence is CASSPQQYNEQFF. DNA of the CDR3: TGTGCCAGCAGTCCCCAACAATACAATGAGCAGTTCTTC. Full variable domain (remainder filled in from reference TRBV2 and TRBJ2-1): EPEVTQTPSHQVTQMGQEVILRCVPISNHLYFYWYRQILGQKVEFLVSFYNNEISEKSEIFDDQFSVERPDGSNFTLKIRSTKLEDSAMYFCASSPQQYNEQFFGPGTRLTVL.

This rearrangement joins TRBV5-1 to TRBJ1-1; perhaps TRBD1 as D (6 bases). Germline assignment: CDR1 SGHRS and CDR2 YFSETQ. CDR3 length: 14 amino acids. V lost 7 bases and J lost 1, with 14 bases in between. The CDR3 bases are TGCGCCAGCCAATCAAGGACAGCGAACACTGAAGCTTTCTTT. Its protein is CASQSRTANTEAFF.

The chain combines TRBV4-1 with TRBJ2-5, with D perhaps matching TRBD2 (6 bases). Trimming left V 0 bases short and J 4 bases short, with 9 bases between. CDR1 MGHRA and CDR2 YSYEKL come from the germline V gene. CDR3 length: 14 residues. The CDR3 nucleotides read TGCGCCAGCAGCCAAGATTTGCGGGGAGAGACCCAGTACTTC. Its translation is CASSQDLRGETQYF.

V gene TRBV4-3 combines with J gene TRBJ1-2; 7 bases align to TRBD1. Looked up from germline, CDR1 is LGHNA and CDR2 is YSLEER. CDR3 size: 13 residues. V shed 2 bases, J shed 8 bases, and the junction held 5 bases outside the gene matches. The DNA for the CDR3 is TGCGCCAGCAGCCAAAGGACAGGACGGGGCTACACCTTC. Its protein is CASSQRTGRGYTF.

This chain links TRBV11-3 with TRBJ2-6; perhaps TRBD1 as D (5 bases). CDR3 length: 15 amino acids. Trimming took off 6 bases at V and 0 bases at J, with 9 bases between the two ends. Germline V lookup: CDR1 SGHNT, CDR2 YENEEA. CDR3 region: CASSQQGSGANVLTF. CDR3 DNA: TGTGCCAGCAGTCAGCAGGGCTCTGGGGCCAACGTCCTGACTTTC.

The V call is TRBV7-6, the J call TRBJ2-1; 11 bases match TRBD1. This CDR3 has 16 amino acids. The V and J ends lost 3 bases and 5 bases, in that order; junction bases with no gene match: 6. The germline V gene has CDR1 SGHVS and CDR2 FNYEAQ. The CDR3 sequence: CASSLNPGQGDNEQFF. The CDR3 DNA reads TGTGCCAGCAGCTTGAATCCGGGACAGGGGGACAATGAGCAGTTCTTC.

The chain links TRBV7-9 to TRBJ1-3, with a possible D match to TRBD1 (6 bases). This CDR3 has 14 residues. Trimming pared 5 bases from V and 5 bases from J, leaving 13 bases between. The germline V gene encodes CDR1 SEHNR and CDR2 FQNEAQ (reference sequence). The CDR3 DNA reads TGTGCCAGCAGCCACAGGGAGTCTAGAAACACCATATATTTT. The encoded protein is CASSHRESRNTIYF.

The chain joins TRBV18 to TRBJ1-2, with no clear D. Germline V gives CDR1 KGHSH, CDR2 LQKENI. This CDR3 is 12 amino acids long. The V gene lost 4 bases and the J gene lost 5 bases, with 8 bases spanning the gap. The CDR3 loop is CASSRYLYGYTF. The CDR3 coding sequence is TGTGCCAGCTCACGCTACCTTTATGGCTACACCTTC.

This chain's CDR3 is CASGLAGTYQETQYF. The CDR3 DNA follows: TGTGCCAGTGGACTAGCGGGGACATACCAAGAGACCCAGTACTTC. The chain carries TRBV19 and TRBJ2-5; TRBD2 matches 12 bases. The germline V gene has CDR1 LNHDA and CDR2 SQIVND (reference sequence). CDR3 size: 15 residues. The J segment lost 0 bases and the V segment lost 8 bases, leaving 4 bases of the junction unmatched.

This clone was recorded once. This chain's CDR3 is CASSSSGGRAEAFF. DNA of the CDR3: TGTGCCAGCAGCTCCTCCGGTGGGAGGGCTGAAGCTTTCTTT. This rearrangement joins TRBV11-3 to TRBJ1-1; D not resolved. The CDR3 covers 14 residues. Trimming removed 4 bases from V and 6 bases from J, with 15 bases in between. The germline V gene has CDR1 SGHNT and CDR2 YENEEA.

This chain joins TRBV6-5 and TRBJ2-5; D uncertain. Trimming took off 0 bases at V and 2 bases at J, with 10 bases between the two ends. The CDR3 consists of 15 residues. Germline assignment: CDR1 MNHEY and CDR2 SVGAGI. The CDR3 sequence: CASSYSQMPQETQYF. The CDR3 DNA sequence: TGTGCCAGCAGTTACTCTCAGATGCCACAAGAGACCCAGTACTTC.

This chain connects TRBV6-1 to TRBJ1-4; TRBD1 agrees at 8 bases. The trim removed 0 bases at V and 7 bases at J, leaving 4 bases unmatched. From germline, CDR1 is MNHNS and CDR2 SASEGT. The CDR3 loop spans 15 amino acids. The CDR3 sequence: CASSEAGRGREKLFF. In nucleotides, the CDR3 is TGTGCCAGCAGTGAAGCGGGCAGGGGGCGTGAAAAACTGTTTTTT.

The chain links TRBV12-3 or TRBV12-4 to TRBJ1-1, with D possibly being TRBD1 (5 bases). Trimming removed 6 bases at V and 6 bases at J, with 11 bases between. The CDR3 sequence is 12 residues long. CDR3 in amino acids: CASRRRQSEAFF. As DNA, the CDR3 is TGTGCCAGCAGACGAAGACAGTCTGAAGCTTTCTTT.